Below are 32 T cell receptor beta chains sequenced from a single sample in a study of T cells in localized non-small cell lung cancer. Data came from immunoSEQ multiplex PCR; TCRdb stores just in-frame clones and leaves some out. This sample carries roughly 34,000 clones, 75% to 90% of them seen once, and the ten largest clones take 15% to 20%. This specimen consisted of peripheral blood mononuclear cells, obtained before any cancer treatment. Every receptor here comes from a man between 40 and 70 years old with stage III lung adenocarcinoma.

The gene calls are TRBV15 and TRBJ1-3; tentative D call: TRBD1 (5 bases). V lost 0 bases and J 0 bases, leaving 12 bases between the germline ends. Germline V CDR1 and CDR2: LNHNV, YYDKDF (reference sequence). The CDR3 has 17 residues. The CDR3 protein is CATSRDQTVFSGNTIYF. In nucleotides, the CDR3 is TGTGCCACCAGCAGAGATCAGACAGTCTTCTCTGGAAACACCATATATTTT.

In nucleotides, the CDR3 is TGTGCCAGCAAGCGGGGGATGGATGGCTACACCTTC. This translates into CASKRGMDGYTF. The rearrangement joins TRBV6-6 to TRBJ1-2, with D perhaps matching TRBD1 (5 bases). The CDR3 consists of 12 residues. Trimming removed 7 bases from V and 6 bases from J, with 12 bases in between. CDR1 is MNHNY and CDR2 is SVGAGI in the germline V gene (reference sequence).

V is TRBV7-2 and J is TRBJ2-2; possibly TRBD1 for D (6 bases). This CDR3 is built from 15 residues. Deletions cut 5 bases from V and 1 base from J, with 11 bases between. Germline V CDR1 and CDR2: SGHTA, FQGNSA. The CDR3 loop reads CASSADSRNTGELFF. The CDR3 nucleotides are TGTGCCAGCAGCGCGGACAGCCGGAACACCGGGGAGCTGTTTTTT.

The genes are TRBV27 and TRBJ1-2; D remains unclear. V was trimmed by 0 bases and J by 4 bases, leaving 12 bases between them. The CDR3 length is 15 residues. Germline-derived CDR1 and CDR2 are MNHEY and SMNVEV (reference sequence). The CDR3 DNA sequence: TGTGCCAGCAGTTTATCCTCCGGGCTTGCCTATGGCTACACCTTC. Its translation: CASSLSSGLAYGYTF.

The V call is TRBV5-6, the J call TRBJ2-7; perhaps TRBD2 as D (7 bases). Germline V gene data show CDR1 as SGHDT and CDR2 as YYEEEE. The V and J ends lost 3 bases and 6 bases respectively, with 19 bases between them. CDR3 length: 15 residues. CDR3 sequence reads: CASSSGRWAGVEQYF. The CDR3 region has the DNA TGTGCCAGCAGCTCCGGGAGGTGGGCAGGGGTCGAGCAGTACTTC.

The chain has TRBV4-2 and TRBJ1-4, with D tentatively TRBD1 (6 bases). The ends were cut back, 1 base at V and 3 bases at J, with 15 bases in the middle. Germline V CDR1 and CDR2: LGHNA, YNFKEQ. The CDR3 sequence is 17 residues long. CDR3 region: CASSQAPAGAANEKLFF. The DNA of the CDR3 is TGTGCCAGCAGCCAAGCCCCCGCGGGGGCTGCTAATGAAAAACTGTTTTTT.

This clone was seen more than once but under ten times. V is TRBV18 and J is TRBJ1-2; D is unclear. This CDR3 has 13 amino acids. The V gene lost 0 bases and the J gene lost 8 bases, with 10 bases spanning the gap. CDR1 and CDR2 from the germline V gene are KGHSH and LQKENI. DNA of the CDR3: TGTGCCAGCTCACCACCTGTGGGGAGGGGCTACACCTTC. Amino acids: CASSPPVGRGYTF.

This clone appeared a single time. The CDR3 spells CASGLLATTTEAFF. The CDR3 bases are TGTGCTAGTGGTTTGTTGGCTACCACCACTGAAGCTTTCTTT. V usage is TRBV12-5 and J usage is TRBJ1-1, with D uncertain. V was shortened by 2 bases and J by 4 bases, with 11 bases between the two germline ends. Germline V gene lookup returns CDR1 LGHNT and CDR2 FRNRAP. CDR3 length: 14 residues. The full variable domain, in which reference TRBV12-5 and TRBJ1-1 provide the parts outside the CDR3, is DARVTQTPRHKVTEMGQEVTMRCQPILGHNTVFWYRQTMMQGLELLAYFRNRAPLDDSGMPKDRFSAEMPDATLATLKIQPSEPRDSAVYFCASGLLATTTEAFFGQGTRLTVV.

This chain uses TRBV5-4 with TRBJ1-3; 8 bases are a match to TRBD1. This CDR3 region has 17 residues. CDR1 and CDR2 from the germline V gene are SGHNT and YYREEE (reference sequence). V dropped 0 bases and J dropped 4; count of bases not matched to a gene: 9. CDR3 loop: CASSLASDRGPGNTIYF. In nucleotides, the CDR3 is TGTGCCAGCAGCTTGGCTTCTGACAGGGGCCCAGGAAACACCATATATTTT.

CDR3 sequence: CASSPRGTEFTEAFF. In nucleotides, the CDR3 is TGTGCCAGCAGCCCACGAGGGACAGAGTTCACTGAAGCTTTCTTT. The V and J genes are TRBV11-2 and TRBJ1-1; 7 bases line up with TRBD1. Unmatched junction bases numbered 10, after V lost 5 bases and J lost 4 bases. The CDR3 is made up of 15 amino acids. CDR1 and CDR2 (germline): SGHAT, FQNNGV.

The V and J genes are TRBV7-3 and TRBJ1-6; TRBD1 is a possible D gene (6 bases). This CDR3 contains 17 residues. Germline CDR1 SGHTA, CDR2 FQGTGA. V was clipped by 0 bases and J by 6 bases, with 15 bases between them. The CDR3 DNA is TGTGCCAGCAGCTTAACAGGGAGGGGGACAATTAATTCACCCCTCCACTTT. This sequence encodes CASSLTGRGTINSPLHF.

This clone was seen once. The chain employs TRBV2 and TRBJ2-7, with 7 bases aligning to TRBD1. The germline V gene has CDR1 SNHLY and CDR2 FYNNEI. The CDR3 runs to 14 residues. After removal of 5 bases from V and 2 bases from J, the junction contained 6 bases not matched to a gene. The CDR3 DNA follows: TGTGCCAGCAGTCTAGGGACAGTCCCCTACGAGCAGTACTTC. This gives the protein CASSLGTVPYEQYF.

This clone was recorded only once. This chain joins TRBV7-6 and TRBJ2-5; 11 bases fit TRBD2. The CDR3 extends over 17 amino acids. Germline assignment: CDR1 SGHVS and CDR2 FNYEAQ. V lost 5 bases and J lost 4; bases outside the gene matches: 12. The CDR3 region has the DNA TGTGCCAGCAGCCCCCGTATAGCGGGGGGGCGGACAGAGACCCAGTACTTC. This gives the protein CASSPRIAGGRTETQYF.

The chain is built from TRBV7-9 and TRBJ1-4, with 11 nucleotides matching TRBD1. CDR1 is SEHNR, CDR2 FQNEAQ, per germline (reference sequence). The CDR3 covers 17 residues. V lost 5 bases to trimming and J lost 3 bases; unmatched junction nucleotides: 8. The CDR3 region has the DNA TGTGCCAGCAGCCACAGGACAGGGGGCCTCTCTAATGAAAAACTGTTTTTT. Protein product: CASSHRTGGLSNEKLFF.

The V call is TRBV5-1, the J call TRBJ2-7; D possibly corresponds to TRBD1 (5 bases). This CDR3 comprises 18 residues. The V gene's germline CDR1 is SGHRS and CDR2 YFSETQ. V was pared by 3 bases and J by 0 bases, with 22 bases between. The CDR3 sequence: CASSSAQGPSYNSYEQYF. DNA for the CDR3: TGCGCCAGCAGCTCAGCGCAGGGCCCATCTTATAACTCCTACGAGCAGTACTTC.

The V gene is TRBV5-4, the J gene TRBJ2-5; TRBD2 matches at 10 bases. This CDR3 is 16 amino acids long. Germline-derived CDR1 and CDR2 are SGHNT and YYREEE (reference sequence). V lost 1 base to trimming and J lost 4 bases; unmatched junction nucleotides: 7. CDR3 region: CASSLLKRGGLETQYF. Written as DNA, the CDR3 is TGTGCCAGCAGCTTGTTGAAGCGGGGGGGATTAGAGACCCAGTACTTC.

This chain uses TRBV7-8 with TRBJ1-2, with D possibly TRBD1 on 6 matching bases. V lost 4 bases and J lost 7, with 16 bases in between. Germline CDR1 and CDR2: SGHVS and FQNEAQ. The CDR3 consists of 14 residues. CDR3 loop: CASSWNRDESGYTF. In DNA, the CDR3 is TGTGCCAGCAGCTGGAACAGGGACGAAAGTGGCTACACCTTC.

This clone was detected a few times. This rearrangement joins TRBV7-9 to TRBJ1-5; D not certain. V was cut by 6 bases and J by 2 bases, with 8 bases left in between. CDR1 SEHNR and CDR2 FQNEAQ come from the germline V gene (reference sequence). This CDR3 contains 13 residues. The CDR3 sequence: CASSHNGNQPQHF. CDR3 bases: TGTGCCAGCAGTCACAACGGCAATCAGCCCCAGCATTTT.

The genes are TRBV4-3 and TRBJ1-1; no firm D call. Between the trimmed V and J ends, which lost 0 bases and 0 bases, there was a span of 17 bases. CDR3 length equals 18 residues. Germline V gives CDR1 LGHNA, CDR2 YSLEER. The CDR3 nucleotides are TGCGCCAGCAGCCAAGATTTGGGGTTGGGAGGAATGAACACTGAAGCTTTCTTT. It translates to CASSQDLGLGGMNTEAFF.

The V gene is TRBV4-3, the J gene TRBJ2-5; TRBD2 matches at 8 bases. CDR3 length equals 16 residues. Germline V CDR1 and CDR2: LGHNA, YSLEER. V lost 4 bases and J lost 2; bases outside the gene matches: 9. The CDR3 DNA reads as TGCGCCAGCAGCCCAATTGTTAGCGGGGTACAAGAGACCCAGTACTTC. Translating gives CASSPIVSGVQETQYF.

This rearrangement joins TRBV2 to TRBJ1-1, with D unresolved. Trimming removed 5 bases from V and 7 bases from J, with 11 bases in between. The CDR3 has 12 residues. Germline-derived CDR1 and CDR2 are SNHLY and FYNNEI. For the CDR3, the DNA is TGTGCCAGCAGTATCGAAACAAATGAAGCTTTCTTT. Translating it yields CASSIETNEAFF.

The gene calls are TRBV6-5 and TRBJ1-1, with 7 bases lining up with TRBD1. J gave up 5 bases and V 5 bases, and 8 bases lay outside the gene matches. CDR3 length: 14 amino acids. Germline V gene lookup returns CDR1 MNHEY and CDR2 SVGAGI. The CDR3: CASSVLQGFTEAFF. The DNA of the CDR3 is TGTGCCAGCAGTGTCCTACAGGGGTTTACTGAAGCTTTCTTT.

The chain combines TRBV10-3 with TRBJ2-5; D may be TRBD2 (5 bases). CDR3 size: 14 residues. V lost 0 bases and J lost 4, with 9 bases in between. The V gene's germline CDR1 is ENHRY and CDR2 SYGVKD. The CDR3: CAISESEGPETQYF. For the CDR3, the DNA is TGTGCCATCAGTGAGTCTGAGGGTCCAGAGACCCAGTACTTC.

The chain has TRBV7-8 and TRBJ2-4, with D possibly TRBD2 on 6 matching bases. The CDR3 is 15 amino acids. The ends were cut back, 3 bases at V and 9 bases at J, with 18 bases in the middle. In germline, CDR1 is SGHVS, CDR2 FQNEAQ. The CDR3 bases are TGTGCCAGCAGCTTTGATATCGGGGGTAGGAGCATTCAGTACTTC. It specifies CASSFDIGGRSIQYF.

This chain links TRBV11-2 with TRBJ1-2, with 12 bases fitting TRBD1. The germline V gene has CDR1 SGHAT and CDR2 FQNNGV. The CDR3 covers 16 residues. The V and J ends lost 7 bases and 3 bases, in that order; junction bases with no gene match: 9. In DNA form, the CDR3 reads TGTGCCAGCATAAGGGGACAGGGGGCGCTTGACTATGGCTACACCTTC. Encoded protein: CASIRGQGALDYGYTF.

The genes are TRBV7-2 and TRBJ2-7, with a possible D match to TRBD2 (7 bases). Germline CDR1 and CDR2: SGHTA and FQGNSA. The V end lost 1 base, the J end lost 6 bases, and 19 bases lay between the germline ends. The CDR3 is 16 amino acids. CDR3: CASSLGGGRGNGEQYF. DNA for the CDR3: TGTGCCAGCAGCTTAGGGGGGGGCCGAGGGAATGGCGAGCAGTACTTC.

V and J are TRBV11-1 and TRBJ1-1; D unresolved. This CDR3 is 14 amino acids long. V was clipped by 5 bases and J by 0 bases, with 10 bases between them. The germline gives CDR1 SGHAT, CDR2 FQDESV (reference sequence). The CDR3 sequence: CASSRNLLNTEAFF. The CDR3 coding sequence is TGTGCCAGCAGCCGAAACTTATTGAACACTGAAGCTTTCTTT.

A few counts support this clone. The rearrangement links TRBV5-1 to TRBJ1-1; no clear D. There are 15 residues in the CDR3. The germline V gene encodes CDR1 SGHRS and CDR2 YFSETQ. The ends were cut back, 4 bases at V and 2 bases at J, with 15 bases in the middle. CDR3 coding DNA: TGCGCCAGCAGCACCGGTACGGGAGGCAACACTGAAGCTTTCTTT. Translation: CASSTGTGGNTEAFF.

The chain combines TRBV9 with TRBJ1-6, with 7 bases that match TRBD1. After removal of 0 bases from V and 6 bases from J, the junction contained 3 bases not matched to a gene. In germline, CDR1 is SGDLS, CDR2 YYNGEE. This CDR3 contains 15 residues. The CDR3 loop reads CASSVGQGFNSPLHF. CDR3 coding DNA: TGTGCCAGCAGCGTAGGACAGGGCTTTAATTCACCCCTCCACTTT.

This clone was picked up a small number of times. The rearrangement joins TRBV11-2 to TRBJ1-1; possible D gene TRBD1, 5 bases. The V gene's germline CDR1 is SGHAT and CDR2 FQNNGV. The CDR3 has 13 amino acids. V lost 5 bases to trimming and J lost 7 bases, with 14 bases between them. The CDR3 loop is CASSRTTGREAFF. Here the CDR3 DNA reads TGTGCCAGCAGCCGAACAACAGGACGTGAAGCTTTCTTT.

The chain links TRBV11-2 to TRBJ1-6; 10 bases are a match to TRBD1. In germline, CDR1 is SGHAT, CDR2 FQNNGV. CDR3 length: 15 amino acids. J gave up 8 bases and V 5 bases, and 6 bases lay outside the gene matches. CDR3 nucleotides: TGTGCCAGCAGCCCGAAGGGGACAGGGGATTCACCCCTCCACTTT. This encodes CASSPKGTGDSPLHF.

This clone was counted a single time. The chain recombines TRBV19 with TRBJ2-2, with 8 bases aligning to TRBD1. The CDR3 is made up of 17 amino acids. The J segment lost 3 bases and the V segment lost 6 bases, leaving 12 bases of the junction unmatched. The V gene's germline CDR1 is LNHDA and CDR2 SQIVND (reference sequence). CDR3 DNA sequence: TGTGCCAGTAGAAAGAAGGCAGGGGGCCTTTACACCGGGGAGCTGTTTTTT. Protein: CASRKKAGGLYTGELFF.